The 2 T cell receptor beta chains below were found in one sample sequenced in a study of OX40 agonist ivuxolimab in advanced cancers. The method was the immunoSEQ multiplex PCR assay. Drawn from immuneACCESS, this table holds only the in-frame rearrangements with V and J called that TCRdb kept. Clones are partly lost; checked studies trace under half to an unresolved V gene and leave the rest unexplained. A total of some 46,000 clones appear in this sample, 80% of them only once. Together, the top ten hold about 3.9% of the sample. The sequenced sample was CD4+ or CD8+ T cells sorted from blood, obtained in a trial of the OX40 agonist ivuxolimab. Source of these receptors: an adult with an advanced solid tumor such as melanoma, head and neck, liver or kidney cancer.

CDR3 region: CASSSYRGEQFF. The CDR3 nucleotides are TGTGCCAGCAGTTCTTACAGGGGGGAGCAGTTCTTC. This chain links TRBV27 with TRBJ2-1; 8 bases align to TRBD1. The CDR3 has 12 amino acids. Per the germline V gene, CDR1 is MNHEY and CDR2 is SMNVEV (reference sequence). Trimming cost V 4 bases and J 10 bases; bases outside gene matches: 3.

The chain couples TRBV18 to TRBJ2-7; 9 positions agree with TRBD1. The V gene end was trimmed by 5 bases and the J gene end by 6 bases; junction bases not matched to a gene: 11. The CDR3 has 15 residues. Germline CDR1 reads KGHSH; CDR2 reads LQKENI. Here the CDR3 DNA reads TGTGCCAGCTCATTAGCCGGGACAGGGCTTCGCGAGCAGTACTTC. Encoded protein: CASSLAGTGLREQYF.